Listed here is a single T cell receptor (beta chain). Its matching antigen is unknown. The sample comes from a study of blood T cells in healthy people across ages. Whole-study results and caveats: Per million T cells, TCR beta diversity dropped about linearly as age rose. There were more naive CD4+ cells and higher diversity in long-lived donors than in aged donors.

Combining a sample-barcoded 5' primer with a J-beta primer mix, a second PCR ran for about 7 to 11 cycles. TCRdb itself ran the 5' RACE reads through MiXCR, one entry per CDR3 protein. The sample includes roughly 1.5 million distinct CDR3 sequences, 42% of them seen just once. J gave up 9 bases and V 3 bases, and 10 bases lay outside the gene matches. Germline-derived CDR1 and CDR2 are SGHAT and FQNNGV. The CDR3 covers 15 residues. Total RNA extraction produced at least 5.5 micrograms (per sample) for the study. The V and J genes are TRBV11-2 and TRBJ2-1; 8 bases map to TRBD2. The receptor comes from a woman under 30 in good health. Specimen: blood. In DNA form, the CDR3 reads TGTGCCAGCAGCTTCATAGCGGGATACGACGGTGAGCAGTTCTTC. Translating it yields CASSFIAGYDGEQFF. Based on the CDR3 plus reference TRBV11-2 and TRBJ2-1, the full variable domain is EAGVAQSPRYKIIEKRQSVAFWCNPISGHATLYWYQQILGQGPKLLIQFQNNGVVDDSQLPKDRFSAERLKGVDSTLKIQPAKLEDSAVYLCASSFIAGYDGEQFFGPGTRLTVL.